This TCR beta chain emerged from a study (dated by TCRdb to the mid-2010s). Details on this clonotype: The antigen this receptor binds is unknown. Base qualities are not recorded, but no much larger clone differs from it by a single base.

Library generation was performed with RT-PCR. The sequencer was an Illumina MiSeq. The public reads were quality trimmed at Q25 with fastp and then assembled into clones with MiXCR by TCRdb, keeping productive beta chains. Under each unique CDR3 protein, matching rows form one entry showing the most common genes and DNA. In this sample the table shows 550,000 to 750,000 distinct CDR3 sequences, 14% of which occur a single time. The ten top clones hold 3% to 4.5% of the sample. Trimming costs V 6 bases and J 0 bases, and their ends lie 10 bases apart. Reading from cysteine to phenylalanine, the CDR3 counts 14 amino acids. The only DNA kept is the CDR3, 42 bases in frame from the first base. The germline V gene (reference sequence) sets CDR1 to SGHNT and CDR2 to YYREEE.

Sequenced material: memory CD4+ T cells from blood. This receptor was taken from a female donor in good health, serving as a healthy control. The chain links TRBV5-4 with TRBJ2-1; the D gene assignment is perhaps TRBD1 or TRBD2, with each matching 5 bases. The encoded CDR3 is CASNPGSSYNEQFF. In nucleotides, the sequence is TGTGCCAGCAACCCAGGGAGCTCCTACAATGAGCAGTTCTTC.